The clone carrying this T cell receptor (beta chain) was detected only once. The data originate from a study of blood T cell repertoires in COVID-19. Study-level information: In each case, the material was cDNA or gDNA derived from T cells, B-cell-depleted T cells, or PBMCs.

V lost 7 bases and J lost 2, with 14 bases in between. Germline CDR1 and CDR2: LNHDA and SQIVND (reference sequence). This CDR3 comprises 14 residues. Sequencing used immunoSEQ multiplex PCR; TCRdb keeps in-frame clones, though not all of them. The sample holds hundreds of thousands of clones, around 84% seen once. The clonotype was recovered from a man aged 25-45 years with active or convalescent COVID-19. The chain links TRBV19 to TRBJ1-2, with D tentatively TRBD1 (5 bases). Input material: peripheral blood. The chain's CDR3 is CASTLGGSNYGYTF. The CDR3, as DNA: TGTGCCAGTACTCTTGGGGGGTCCAACTATGGCTACACCTTC.